A selection of T cell receptor beta chains follows, all from one sample in a study of regulatory T cells in long-lasting Graves disease. TCRdb independently ran MiXCR on the multiplex PCR reads; one entry per CDR3 protein. The sample consists of about 470,000 distinct CDR3 sequences, under 25% of them appearing once. The input for sequencing was peripheral blood mononuclear cells (PBMCs), taken when the disease was refractory, from a patient treated with antithyroid drugs. These receptors were obtained from a female donor with Graves disease. Both conserved end residues are part of each CDR3. Fields, in order: D gene, J gene, clone size, V gene, CDR3 DNA, CDR3 protein. A D gene is named only where the DNA matches it firmly. Clone size is given for some rows only: seen once, a few or many times, or a class if the clone is expanded.

NA	TRBJ1-1	many	TRBV2	TGTGCCAGCAGTGGGGCAGGAAGCGACACTGAAGCTCTCTTT	CASSGAGSDTEALF
TRBD1	TRBJ2-2	NA	TRBV6-1	TGTGCCAGCCGGACAGGGCAGAACACCGGGGAGCTGTTTTTT	CASRTGQNTGELFF
TRBD1	TRBJ1-2	few	TRBV7-9	TGTGCCACCAAGCGGTGGGACCTCAAGACAGGGGCAAGCTATGGCTACACCTTC	CATKRWDLKTGASYGYTF
NA	TRBJ1-1	many	TRBV6-5	TGTGCCAGCAGTTACTCCCCCGTGTTCGGGGGCACTGAAGCTTTCTTT	CASSYSPVFGGTEAFF
NA	TRBJ2-5	many	TRBV19	TGTGCCAGTAGTATGGTGGCCGGAGAGACCCAGTACTTC	CASSMVAGETQYF
TRBD2	TRBJ2-7	NA	TRBV12-3/TRBV12-4	TGTGCCAGCAGTATCCAGCGGGGGGACGTCTCCTACGAGCAGTACTTC	CASSIQRGDVSYEQYF
NA	TRBJ1-5	many	TRBV12-3/TRBV12-4	TGTGCCAGCACAAGGGGAATGCCGAGTCAGCCCCAGCATTTT	CASTRGMPSQPQHF
NA	TRBJ2-2	NA	TRBV7-8	TGTGCCAGCAGCTTAGCGCTAGAACAGGCGAACACCGGGGAGCTGTTTTTT	CASSLALEQANTGELFF
NA	TRBJ1-5	many	TRBV2	TGTGCCAGCAAGGGTACAGGGAGGTTTCAGCCCCAGCATTTT	CASKGTGRFQPQHF
NA	TRBJ1-3	many	TRBV12-3/TRBV12-4	TGTGCCAGCAGTTTGATTGGAAACACCATATATTTT	CASSLIGNTIYF
NA	TRBJ1-1	NA	TRBV25-1	TGTGCCAGCAGTGAATGGAAGACGAACACTGAAGCTTTCTTT	CASSEWKTNTEAFF
TRBD1	TRBJ1-6	NA	TRBV19	TGTGCCAGTAGGGGACAGGGGACGACACCCCTCCACTTT	CASRGQGTTPLHF
TRBD1	TRBJ2-7	many	TRBV28	TGTGCCAGCAGTTGGCAGGGGGCAAGGAAGCAGTACTTC	CASSWQGARKQYF
TRBD1	TRBJ1-2	few	TRBV12-3/TRBV12-4	TGTGCCAGCAGCCGGGACAGGGTGGACTATGGCTACACCTTC	CASSRDRVDYGYTF
NA	TRBJ2-5	many	TRBV9	TGTGCCAGCAGCGTAGATCCAACACAAGAGACCCAGTACTTC	CASSVDPTQETQYF